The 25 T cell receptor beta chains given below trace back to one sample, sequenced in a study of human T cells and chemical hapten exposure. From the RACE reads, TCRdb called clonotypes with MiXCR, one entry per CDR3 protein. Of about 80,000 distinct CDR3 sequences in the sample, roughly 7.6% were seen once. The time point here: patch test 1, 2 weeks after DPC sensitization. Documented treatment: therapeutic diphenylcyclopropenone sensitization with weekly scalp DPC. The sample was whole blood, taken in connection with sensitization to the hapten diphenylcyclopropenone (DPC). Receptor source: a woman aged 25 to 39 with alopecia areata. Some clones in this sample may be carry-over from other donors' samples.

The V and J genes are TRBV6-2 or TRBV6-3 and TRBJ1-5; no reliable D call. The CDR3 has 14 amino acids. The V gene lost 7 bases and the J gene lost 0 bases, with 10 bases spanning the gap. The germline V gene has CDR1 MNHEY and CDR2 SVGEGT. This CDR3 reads CASKRAYSNQPQHF. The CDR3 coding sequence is TGTGCCAGCAAGAGAGCATATAGCAATCAGCCCCAGCATTTT.

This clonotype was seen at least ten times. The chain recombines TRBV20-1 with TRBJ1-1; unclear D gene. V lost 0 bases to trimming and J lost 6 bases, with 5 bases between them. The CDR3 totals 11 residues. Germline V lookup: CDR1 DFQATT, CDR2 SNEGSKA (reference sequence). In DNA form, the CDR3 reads TGCAGTGCTAGAGATGTCCCTGAAGCTTTCTTT. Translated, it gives CSARDVPEAFF.

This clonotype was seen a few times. The CDR3 region is CAIRKDRRGSEAFF. The CDR3 bases are TGTGCCATCAGGAAGGACAGAAGAGGATCTGAAGCTTTCTTT. This chain links TRBV10-3 with TRBJ1-1; weak D call: TRBD1 (6 bases). The CDR3 runs 14 residues. Trimming removed 6 bases at V and 6 bases at J, with 17 bases between. Germline values: CDR1 ENHRY, CDR2 SYGVKD.

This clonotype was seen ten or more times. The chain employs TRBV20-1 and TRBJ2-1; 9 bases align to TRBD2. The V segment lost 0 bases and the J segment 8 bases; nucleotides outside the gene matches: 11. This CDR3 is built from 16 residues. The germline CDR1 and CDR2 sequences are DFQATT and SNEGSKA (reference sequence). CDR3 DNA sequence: TGCAGTGCTAGAGATTATGCGGGGGGGACGAGGGATGAGCAGTTCTTC. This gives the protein CSARDYAGGTRDEQFF.

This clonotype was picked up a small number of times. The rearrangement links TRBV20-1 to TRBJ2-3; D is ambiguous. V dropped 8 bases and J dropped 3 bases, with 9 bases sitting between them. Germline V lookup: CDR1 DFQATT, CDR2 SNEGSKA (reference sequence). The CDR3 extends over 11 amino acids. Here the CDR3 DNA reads TGCAGTTCCCTTGGGACAGATACGCAGTATTTT. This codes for CSSLGTDTQYF.

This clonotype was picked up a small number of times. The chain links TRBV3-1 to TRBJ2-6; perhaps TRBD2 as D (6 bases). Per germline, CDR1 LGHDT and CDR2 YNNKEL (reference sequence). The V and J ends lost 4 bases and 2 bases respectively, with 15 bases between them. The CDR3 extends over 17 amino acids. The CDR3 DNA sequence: TGTGCCAGCAGCCCTACGGCGGGGATGACTGGGGCCAACGTCCTGACTTTC. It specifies CASSPTAGMTGANVLTF.

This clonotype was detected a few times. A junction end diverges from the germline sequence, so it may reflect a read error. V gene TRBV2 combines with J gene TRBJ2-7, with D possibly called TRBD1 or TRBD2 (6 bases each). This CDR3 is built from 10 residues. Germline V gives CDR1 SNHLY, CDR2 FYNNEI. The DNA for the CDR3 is TGTGCCAGCAGTACGGGGGCGCTGCACTTC. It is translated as CASSTGALHF.

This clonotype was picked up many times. The DNA of the CDR3 is TGTGCCAGCAGTGGCCTGATGTCCCCACAAGAGACCCAGTACTTC. Its protein product is CASSGLMSPQETQYF. This chain connects TRBV25-1 to TRBJ2-5, with D unclear. V lost 4 bases, J lost 2 bases, and 14 bases lay in between. The germline CDR1 and CDR2 sequences are MGHDK and SYGVNS. This CDR3 contains 15 residues.

The CDR3 DNA is TGTGCCAGCAGCCCCCTGGGCAGGGGGTTTACTGGGGCCAACGTCCTGACTTTC. Protein: CASSPLGRGFTGANVLTF. The chain couples TRBV7-9 to TRBJ2-6; 7 bases align to TRBD1. The germline CDR1 and CDR2 sequences are SEHNR and FQNEAQ (reference sequence). The CDR3 runs 18 residues. J was trimmed by 2 bases and V by 5 bases; bases with no gene match: 12.

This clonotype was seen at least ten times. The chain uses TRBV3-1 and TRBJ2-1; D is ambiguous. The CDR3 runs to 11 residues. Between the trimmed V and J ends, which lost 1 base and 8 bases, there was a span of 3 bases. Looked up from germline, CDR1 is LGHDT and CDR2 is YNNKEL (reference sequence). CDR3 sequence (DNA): TGTGCCAGCAGCCAAGCTCATGAGCAGTTCTTC. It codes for CASSQAHEQFF.

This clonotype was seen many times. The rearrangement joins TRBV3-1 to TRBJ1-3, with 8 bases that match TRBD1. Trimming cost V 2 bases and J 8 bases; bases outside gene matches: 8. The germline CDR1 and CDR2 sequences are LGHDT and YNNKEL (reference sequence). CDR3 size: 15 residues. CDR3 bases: TGTGCCAGCAGCCAACTTGGACAGGGCTGGGACACCATATATTTT. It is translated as CASSQLGQGWDTIYF. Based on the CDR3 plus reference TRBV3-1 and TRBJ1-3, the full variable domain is DTAVSQTPKYLVTQMGNDKSIKCEQNLGHDTMYWYKQDSKKFLKIMFSYNNKELIINETVPNRFSPKSPDKAHLNLHINSLELGDSAVYFCASSQLGQGWDTIYFGEGSWLTVV.

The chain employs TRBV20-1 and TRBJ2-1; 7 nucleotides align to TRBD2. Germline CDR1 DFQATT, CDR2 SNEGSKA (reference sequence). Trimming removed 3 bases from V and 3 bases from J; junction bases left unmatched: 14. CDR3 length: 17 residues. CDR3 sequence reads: CSASTPSGVSGYNEQFF. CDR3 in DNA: TGCAGTGCTAGTACACCCAGCGGGGTATCTGGCTACAATGAGCAGTTCTTC.

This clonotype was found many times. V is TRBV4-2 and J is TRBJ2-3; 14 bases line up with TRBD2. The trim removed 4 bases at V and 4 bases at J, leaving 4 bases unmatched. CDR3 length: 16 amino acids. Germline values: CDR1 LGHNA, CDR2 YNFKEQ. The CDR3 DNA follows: TGTGCCAGCAGCCCCGGACTAGCGGGGGGCTCAGATACGCAGTATTTT. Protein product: CASSPGLAGGSDTQYF.

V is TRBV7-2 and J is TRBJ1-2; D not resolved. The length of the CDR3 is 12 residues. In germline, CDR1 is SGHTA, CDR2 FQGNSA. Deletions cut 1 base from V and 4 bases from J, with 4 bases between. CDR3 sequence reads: CASSLVVYGYTF. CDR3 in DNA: TGTGCCAGCAGCTTAGTTGTCTATGGCTACACCTTC. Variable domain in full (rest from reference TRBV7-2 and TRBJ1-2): GAGVSQSPSNKVTEKGKDVELRCDPISGHTALYWYRQSLGQGLEFLIYFQGNSAPDKSGLPSDRFSAERTGGSVSTLTIQRTQQEDSAVYLCASSLVVYGYTFGSGTRLTVV.

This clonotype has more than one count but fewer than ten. The CDR3 bases are TGTGCCAGCAGCCAGCACTGGGCTGACGGGAGCTCTGGAAACACCATATATTTT. Translating gives CASSQHWADGSSGNTIYF. This chain links TRBV4-2 with TRBJ1-3; unclear D gene. Per germline, CDR1 LGHNA and CDR2 YNFKEQ. V was trimmed by 3 bases and J by 0 bases, leaving 18 bases between them. The CDR3 sequence is 18 residues long.

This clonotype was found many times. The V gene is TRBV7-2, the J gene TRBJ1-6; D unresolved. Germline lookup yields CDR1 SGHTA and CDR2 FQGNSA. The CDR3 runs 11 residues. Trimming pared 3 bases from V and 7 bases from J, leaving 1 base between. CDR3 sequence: CASSFNSPLHF. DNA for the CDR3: TGTGCCAGCAGCTTCAATTCACCCCTCCACTTT.

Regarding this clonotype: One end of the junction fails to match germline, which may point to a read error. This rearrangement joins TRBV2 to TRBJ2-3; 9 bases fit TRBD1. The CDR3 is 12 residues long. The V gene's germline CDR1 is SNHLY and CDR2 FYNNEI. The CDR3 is CASRDRADTQYF. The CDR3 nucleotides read TGTGCGAGCAGGGACAGGGCAGATACGCAGTATTTT.

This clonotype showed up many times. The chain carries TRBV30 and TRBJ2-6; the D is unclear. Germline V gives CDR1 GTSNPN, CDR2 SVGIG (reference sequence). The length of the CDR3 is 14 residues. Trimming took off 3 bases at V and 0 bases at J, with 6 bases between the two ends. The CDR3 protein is CAWSAASGANVLTF. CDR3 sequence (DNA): TGTGCCTGGAGCGCAGCCTCTGGGGCCAACGTCCTGACTTTC.

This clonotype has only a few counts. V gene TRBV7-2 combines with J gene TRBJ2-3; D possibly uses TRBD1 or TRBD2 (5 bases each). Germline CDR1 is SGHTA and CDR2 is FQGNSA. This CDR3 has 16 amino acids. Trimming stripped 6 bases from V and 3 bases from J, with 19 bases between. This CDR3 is CASRDALGWGTDTQYF. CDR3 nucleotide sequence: TGTGCCAGCAGGGACGCCCTAGGTTGGGGGACAGATACGCAGTATTTT.

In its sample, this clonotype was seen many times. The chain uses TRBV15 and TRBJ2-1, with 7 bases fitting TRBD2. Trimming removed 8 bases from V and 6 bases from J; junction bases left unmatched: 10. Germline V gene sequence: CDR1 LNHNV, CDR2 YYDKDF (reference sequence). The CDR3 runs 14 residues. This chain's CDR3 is CATFPRAGPNEQFF. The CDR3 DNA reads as TGTGCCACCTTCCCGCGAGCGGGACCCAATGAGCAGTTCTTC.

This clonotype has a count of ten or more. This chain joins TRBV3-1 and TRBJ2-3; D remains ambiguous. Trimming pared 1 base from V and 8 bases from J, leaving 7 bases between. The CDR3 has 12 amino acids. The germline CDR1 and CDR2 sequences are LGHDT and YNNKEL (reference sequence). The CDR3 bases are TGTGCCAGCAGCCAAGTGTCCGGTACGCAGTATTTT. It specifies CASSQVSGTQYF.

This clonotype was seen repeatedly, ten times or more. The CDR3, as DNA: TGTGCCAGCAGCTTAGTACAGGGGAAAACTGAAGCTTTCTTT. Residues: CASSLVQGKTEAFF. This chain links TRBV7-2 with TRBJ1-1, with 7 bases identical to TRBD1. V lost 1 base, J lost 5 bases, and 4 bases stayed unmatched. CDR1 is SGHTA and CDR2 is FQGNSA in the germline V gene. The CDR3 is 14 amino acids.

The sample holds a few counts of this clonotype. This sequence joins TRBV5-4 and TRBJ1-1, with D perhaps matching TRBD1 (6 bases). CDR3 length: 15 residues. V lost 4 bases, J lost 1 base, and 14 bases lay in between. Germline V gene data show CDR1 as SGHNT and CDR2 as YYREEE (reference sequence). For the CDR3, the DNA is TGTGCCAGCAGCCGGGGGGGGCTCAGGAACACTGAAGCTTTCTTT. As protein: CASSRGGLRNTEAFF.

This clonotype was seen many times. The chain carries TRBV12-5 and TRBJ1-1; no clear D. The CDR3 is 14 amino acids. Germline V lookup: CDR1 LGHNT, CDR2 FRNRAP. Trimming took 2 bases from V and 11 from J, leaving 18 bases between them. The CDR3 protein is CASGLIQTAVGAFF. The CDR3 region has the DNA TGTGCTAGTGGTTTGATCCAGACGGCCGTTGGGGCTTTCTTT.

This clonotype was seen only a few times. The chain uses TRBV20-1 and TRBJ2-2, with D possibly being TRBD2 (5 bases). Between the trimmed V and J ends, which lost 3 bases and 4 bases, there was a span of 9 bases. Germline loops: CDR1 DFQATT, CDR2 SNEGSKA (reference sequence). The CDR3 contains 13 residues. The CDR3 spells CSAREVITGELFF. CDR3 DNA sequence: TGCAGTGCTAGGGAGGTTATCACCGGGGAGCTGTTTTTT.